This TCR beta chain was profiled in a study of blood T cells in healthy people across ages. In the case of this clonotype: Antigen: not known.

Primers used in a second PCR of about 7 to 12 cycles were a sample-barcoded 5' primer and a J-beta primer mix. One entry per CDR3 protein results from TCRdb running MiXCR on the 5' RACE reads. The profile shows fewer than 650,000 distinct CDR3 sequences, about a quarter of them singletons. CDR1 is KGHSH, CDR2 LQKENI, per germline. Trimming at V came to 3 bases and at J to 2 bases, leaving 1 base not matched to a gene. This CDR3 has 15 residues. Study-wide points: The study found more naive CD4+ cells and higher diversity in long-lived than aged donors.

These data were also filed under a second study, of T cells of mothers and their children. That paper notes: Over 8.5 million reads per mother and around 3.2 million per child were obtained. Related and unrelated pairs show similar thymic shaping of TCR recombination output. It was related mother-child pairs that showed slightly higher overlap than unrelated pairs, without reaching significance.

This TCR derives from a boy between 2 and 10 years old in good health. This sequence joins TRBV18 and TRBJ2-1, with 10 bases fitting TRBD2. The source material was blood. CDR3 in amino acids: CASSPSGGTYNEQFF. The DNA for the CDR3 is TGTGCCAGCTCACCTAGCGGGGGGACCTACAATGAGCAGTTCTTC.